This T cell receptor (beta chain) was recorded in a study of T cells in Graves' hyperthyroidism and ophthalmopathy. TCR beta CDR3 region amplification was performed from RNA transcripts. With the HTBI primer set, the TCR CDR3 went through a first round of RT-PCR. TCRdb re-analysed the multiplex PCR reads in MiXCR, keeping a single row per CDR3 protein. The table lists around 440,000 distinct CDR3 sequences, around 16% of them singletons. This clonotype has just one count. Germline lookup yields CDR1 SGHTA and CDR2 FQGTGA. CDR3 length: 12 amino acids. V was trimmed by 5 bases and J by 9 bases, leaving 11 bases between them.

The chain is built from TRBV7-3 and TRBJ2-1, with D unresolved. Specimen: blood. This clonotype originated in a woman aged 18-29 years with Graves' hyperthyroidism. Here the CDR3 DNA reads TGTGCCAGCAGCCCTTTTATGGGTGAGCAGTTCTTC. Protein product: CASSPFMGEQFF.